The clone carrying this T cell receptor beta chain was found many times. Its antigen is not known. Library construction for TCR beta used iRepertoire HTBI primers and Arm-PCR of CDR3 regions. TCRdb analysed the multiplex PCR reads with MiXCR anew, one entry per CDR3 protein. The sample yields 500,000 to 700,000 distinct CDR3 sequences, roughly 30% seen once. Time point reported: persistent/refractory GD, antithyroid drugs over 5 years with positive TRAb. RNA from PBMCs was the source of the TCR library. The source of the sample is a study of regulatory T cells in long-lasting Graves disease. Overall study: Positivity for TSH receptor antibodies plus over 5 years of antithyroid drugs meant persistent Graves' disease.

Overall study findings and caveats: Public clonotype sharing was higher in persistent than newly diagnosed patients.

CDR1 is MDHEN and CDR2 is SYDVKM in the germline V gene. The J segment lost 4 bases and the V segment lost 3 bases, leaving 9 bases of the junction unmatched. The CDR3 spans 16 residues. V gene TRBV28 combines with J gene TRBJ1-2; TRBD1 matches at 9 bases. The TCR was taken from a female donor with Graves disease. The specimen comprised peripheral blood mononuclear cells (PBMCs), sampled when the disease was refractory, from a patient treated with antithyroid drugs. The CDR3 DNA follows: TGTGCCAGCAGTTTGAGGGACAGGGAACCATTCTATGGCTACACCTTC. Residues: CASSLRDREPFYGYTF.